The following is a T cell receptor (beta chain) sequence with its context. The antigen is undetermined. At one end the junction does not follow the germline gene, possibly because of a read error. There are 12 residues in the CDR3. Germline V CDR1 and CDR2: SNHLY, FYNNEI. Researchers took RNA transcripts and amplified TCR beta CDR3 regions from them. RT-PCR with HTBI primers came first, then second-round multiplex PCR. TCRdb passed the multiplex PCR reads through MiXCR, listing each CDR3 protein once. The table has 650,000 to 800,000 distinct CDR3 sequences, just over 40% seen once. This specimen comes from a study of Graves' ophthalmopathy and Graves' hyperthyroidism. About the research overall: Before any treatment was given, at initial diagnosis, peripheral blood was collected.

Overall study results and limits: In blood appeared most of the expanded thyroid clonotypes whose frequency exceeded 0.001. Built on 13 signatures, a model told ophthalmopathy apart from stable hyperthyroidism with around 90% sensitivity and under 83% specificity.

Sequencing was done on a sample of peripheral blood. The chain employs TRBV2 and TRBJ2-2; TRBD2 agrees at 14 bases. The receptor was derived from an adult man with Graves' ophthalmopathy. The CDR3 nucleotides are TGTGCCACCTCCGGGACTAGCGGGGGGCTGTTTTTT. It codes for CATSGTSGGLFF.